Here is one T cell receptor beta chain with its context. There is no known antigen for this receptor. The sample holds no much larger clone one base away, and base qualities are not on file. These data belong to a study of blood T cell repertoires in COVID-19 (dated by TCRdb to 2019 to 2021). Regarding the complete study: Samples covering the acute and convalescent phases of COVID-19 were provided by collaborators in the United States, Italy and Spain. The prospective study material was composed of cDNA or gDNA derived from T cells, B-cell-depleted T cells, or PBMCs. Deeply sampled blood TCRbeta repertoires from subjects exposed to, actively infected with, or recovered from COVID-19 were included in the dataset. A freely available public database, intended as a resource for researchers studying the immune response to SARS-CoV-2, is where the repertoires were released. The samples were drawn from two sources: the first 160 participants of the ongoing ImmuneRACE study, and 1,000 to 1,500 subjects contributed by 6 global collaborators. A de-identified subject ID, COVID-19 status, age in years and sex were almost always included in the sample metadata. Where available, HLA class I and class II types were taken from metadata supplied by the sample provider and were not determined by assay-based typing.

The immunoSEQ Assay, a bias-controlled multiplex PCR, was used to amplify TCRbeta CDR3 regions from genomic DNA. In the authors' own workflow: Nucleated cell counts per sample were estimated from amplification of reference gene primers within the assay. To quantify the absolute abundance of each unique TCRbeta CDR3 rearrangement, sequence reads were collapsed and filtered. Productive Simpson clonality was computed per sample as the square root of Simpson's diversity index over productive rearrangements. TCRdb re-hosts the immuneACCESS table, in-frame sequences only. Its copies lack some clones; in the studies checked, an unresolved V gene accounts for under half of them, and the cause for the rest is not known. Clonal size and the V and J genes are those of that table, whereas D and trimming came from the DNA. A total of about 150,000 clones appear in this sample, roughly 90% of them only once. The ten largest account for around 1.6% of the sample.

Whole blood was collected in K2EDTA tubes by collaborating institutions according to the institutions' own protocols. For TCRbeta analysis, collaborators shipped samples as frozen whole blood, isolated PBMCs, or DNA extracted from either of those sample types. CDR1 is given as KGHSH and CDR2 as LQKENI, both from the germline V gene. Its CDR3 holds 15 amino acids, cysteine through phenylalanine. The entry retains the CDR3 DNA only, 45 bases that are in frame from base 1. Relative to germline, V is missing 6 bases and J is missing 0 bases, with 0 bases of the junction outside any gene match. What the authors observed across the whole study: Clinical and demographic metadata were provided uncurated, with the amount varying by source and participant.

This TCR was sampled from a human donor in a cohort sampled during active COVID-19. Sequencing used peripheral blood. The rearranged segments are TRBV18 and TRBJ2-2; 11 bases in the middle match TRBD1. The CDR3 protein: CASSGQGANTGELFF. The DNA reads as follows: TGTGCCAGCTCGGGACAGGGGGCGAACACCGGGGAGCTGTTTTTT.